This T cell receptor beta chain was obtained from a study of cytomegalovirus exposure and HLA in healthy donors. The overall study: As an earlier analysis found, some 180 million T cells yielded around 110 million unique TCR beta sequences. Study-wide results and limits: Beyond CMV serostatus, there was no information to go on about immune exposure. Cytomegalovirus status, reportedly, was diagnosed with high specificity and sensitivity by the classifier. Later analysis identified over 15,000 TCR beta sequences associated with HLA alleles, using a false discovery rate threshold of 0.05.

Notes on this clone: The antigen remains unidentified.

Primers: 60 Vbeta forward and 13 Jbeta reverse. TCRdb's table, derived via immunoSEQ multiplex PCR, lists solely in-frame clones and lacks some. The repertoire holds under 150,000 clones, with 82% as singletons. Sequencing input: PBMCs. The TCR originated in a male donor in good health and CMV-seronegative.

The CDR3 sequence: CASTASDRPIFNYGYTF. In nucleotides, the CDR3 is TGTGCCAGCACCGCGAGTGACAGGCCTATCTTTAACTATGGCTACACCTTC. The V call is TRBV27, the J call TRBJ1-2; D is possibly TRBD1 (6 bases). Germline CDR1 MNHEY, CDR2 SMNVEV (reference sequence). The CDR3 runs 17 residues. Trimming took 7 bases from V and 1 from J, leaving 22 bases between them.